This entry lists 26 T cell receptor beta chains sequenced from one sample in a study of blood T cell repertoires in COVID-19. Only in-frame clones appear in the TCRdb table, and some are missing; sequencing was by immunoSEQ multiplex PCR. This sample has over 150,000 clones, with 88% found just once. The specimen sequenced was peripheral blood. These receptors were collected from a man aged 45 to 65 with COVID-19, enrolled during active disease.

The chain combines TRBV6-5 with TRBJ2-3, with 7 bases lining up with TRBD1. The CDR3 loop spans 14 amino acids. Trimming took 2 bases from V and 7 from J; bases not matched to a gene: 6. Germline assignment: CDR1 MNHEY and CDR2 SVGAGI. The CDR3 bases are TGTGCCAGCAGTTACAACAGGGGAGCGTATACGCAGTATTTT. Protein: CASSYNRGAYTQYF.

The rearrangement links TRBV7-9 to TRBJ2-3; 8 nucleotides agree with TRBD1. With V trimmed by 5 bases and J by 5 bases, 9 bases remained unmatched. The CDR3 has 15 amino acids. Germline CDR1 is SEHNR and CDR2 is FQNEAQ (reference sequence). CDR3: CASSVAGGAGDTQYF. Here the CDR3 DNA reads TGTGCCAGCAGCGTCGCAGGGGGCGCCGGAGATACGCAGTATTTT. The full variable domain, rest sourced from reference TRBV7-9 and TRBJ2-3, is DTGVSQNPRHKITKRGQNVTFRCDPISEHNRLYWYRQTLGQGPEFLTYFQNEAQLEKSRLLSDRFSAERPKGSFSTLEIQRTEQGDSAMYLCASSVAGGAGDTQYFGPGTRLTVL.

V usage is TRBV5-1 and J usage is TRBJ2-3; 8 nucleotides line up with TRBD1. Germline loops: CDR1 SGHRS, CDR2 YFSETQ. This CDR3 contains 14 residues. After removal of 6 bases from V and 4 bases from J, the junction contained 7 bases not matched to a gene. The CDR3 loop reads CASTAGGISDTQYF. CDR3 DNA: TGCGCCAGCACGGCAGGGGGCATTTCAGATACGCAGTATTTT.

The gene calls are TRBV2 and TRBJ2-3; 9 nucleotides line up with TRBD2. This CDR3 region has 15 residues. J gave up 1 base and V 7 bases, and 6 bases lay outside the gene matches. Germline V CDR1 and CDR2: SNHLY, FYNNEI. This CDR3 is CASTGTSRGTDTQYF. The CDR3 nucleotides read TGTGCCAGCACTGGGACTAGCAGGGGCACAGATACGCAGTATTTT.

This sequence joins TRBV7-2 and TRBJ2-5; 8 bases are a match to TRBD2. V trimming: 8 bases; J trimming: 4 bases; junction bases outside the gene matches: 6. The germline V gene has CDR1 SGHTA and CDR2 FQGNSA. CDR3 size: 13 residues. The CDR3 sequence: CASGGAGAETQYF. CDR3 DNA: TGTGCCAGCGGAGGAGCGGGGGCAGAGACCCAGTACTTC.

This clone has just one count. The chain couples TRBV10-3 to TRBJ1-5; D is possibly TRBD1 (5 bases). Trimming took off 2 bases at V and 5 bases at J, with 10 bases between the two ends. CDR3 length: 14 amino acids. The V gene's germline CDR1 is ENHRY and CDR2 SYGVKD. The CDR3 sequence: CAISERQGDQPQHF. In DNA, the CDR3 is TGTGCCATCAGTGAGAGGCAGGGCGATCAGCCCCAGCATTTT.

The V and J genes are TRBV7-9 and TRBJ1-2; possible D gene TRBD1, 6 bases. Germline CDR1 is SEHNR and CDR2 is FQNEAQ (reference sequence). The CDR3 has 18 residues. Deletions cut 5 bases from V and 4 bases from J, with 26 bases between. CDR3 nucleotides: TGTGCCAGCAGCCTCGCGGGTTCGACAGGTCCATCGGTCTATGGCTACACCTTC. Protein product: CASSLAGSTGPSVYGYTF.

CDR3 loop: CASRAGTAEKLFF. The CDR3 DNA is TGTGCCAGCAGGGCCGGGACAGCTGAAAAACTGTTTTTT. V and J are TRBV6-6 and TRBJ1-4; the match to TRBD1 covers 7 bases. This CDR3 has 13 amino acids. Trimming cost V 6 bases and J 7 bases; bases outside gene matches: 5. Germline CDR1 reads MNHNY; CDR2 reads SVGAGI (reference sequence).

The V gene is TRBV11-3, the J gene TRBJ2-7, with D maybe TRBD2 (5 bases). The CDR3 sequence is 14 residues long. Per germline, CDR1 SGHNT and CDR2 YENEEA. Trimming took off 7 bases at V and 3 bases at J, with 16 bases between the two ends. CDR3 amino acids: CASTLSTGFYEQYF. CDR3 bases: TGTGCCAGCACCCTATCCACGGGATTCTACGAGCAGTACTTC.

The V and J genes are TRBV11-2 and TRBJ2-3; 9 positions match TRBD1. V lost 5 bases to trimming and J lost 1 base; unmatched junction nucleotides: 7. CDR1 is SGHAT, CDR2 FQNNGV, per germline. The CDR3 contains 16 residues. The CDR3 spells CASSGQGSWGTDTQYF. As DNA, the CDR3 is TGTGCCAGCAGCGGACAGGGGTCGTGGGGCACAGATACGCAGTATTTT. Full variable domain (outside the CDR3, taken from reference TRBV11-2 and TRBJ2-3): EAGVAQSPRYKIIEKRQSVAFWCNPISGHATLYWYQQILGQGPKLLIQFQNNGVVDDSQLPKDRFSAERLKGVDSTLKIQPAKLEDSAVYLCASSGQGSWGTDTQYFGPGTRLTVL.

This rearrangement joins TRBV5-4 to TRBJ2-5, with 9 bases identical to TRBD1. This CDR3 is 14 amino acids long. Germline assignment: CDR1 SGHNT and CDR2 YYREEE (reference sequence). With V trimmed by 0 bases and J by 3 bases, 0 bases remained unmatched. CDR3 in amino acids: CASSLGTGEETQYF. Here the CDR3 DNA reads TGTGCCAGCAGCTTGGGGACAGGGGAAGAGACCCAGTACTTC.

V and J are TRBV5-5 and TRBJ1-1; D gene uncertain. The V gene's germline CDR1 is SGHKS and CDR2 YYEKEE (reference sequence). V lost 4 bases and J lost 5, with 12 bases in between. The CDR3 sequence is 13 residues long. The DNA for the CDR3 is TGTGCCAGCAGCATTTACATCGGGACTGAAGCTTTCTTT. Its translation: CASSIYIGTEAFF.

J is TRBJ2-7 and V is TRBV30; 8 nucleotides align to TRBD1. The trim removed 4 bases at V and 3 bases at J, leaving 11 bases unmatched. This CDR3 is built from 15 residues. Germline V gene sequence: CDR1 GTSNPN, CDR2 SVGIG (reference sequence). CDR3 in amino acids: CAWTVGLGQDYEQYF. The CDR3 nucleotides are TGTGCCTGGACGGTGGGGTTGGGACAGGACTACGAGCAGTACTTC.

This sequence joins TRBV3-1 (or the pseudogene TRBV3-2) and TRBJ1-2; TRBD1 agrees at 12 bases. V lost 3 bases and J lost 8; bases outside the gene matches: 4. The CDR3 extends over 14 amino acids. Germline V gene lookup returns CDR1 LGHDT and CDR2 YNNKEL (reference sequence). CDR3 nucleotide sequence: TGTGCCAGCAGCCATTGGGACAGGGGGCTCGGCTACACCTTC. Its translation: CASSHWDRGLGYTF.

CDR3 protein: CASSSSLGGTNEKLFF. In nucleotides, the CDR3 is TGCGCCAGCAGTTCAAGCCTGGGCGGGACTAATGAAAAACTGTTTTTT. This sequence joins TRBV23-1 and TRBJ1-4; D unresolved. TRBV23-1 is an ORF, with its function uncertain. V was clipped by 5 bases and J by 2 bases, with 15 bases between them. The CDR3 has 16 amino acids.

This clone was seen a few times. CDR3 sequence (DNA): TGTGCCAGCAGTCCTCGATTCAGGGTCAATCAGCCCCAGCATTTT. Translating gives CASSPRFRVNQPQHF. This chain links TRBV28 with TRBJ1-5, with D perhaps TRBD1 (5 bases). Trimming cost V 5 bases and J 3 bases, with 14 bases left between them. The CDR3 has 15 amino acids. Germline assignment: CDR1 MDHEN and CDR2 SYDVKM.

V usage is TRBV5-4 and J usage is TRBJ2-3, with 7 nucleotides matching TRBD1. The CDR3 covers 15 residues. The J segment lost 6 bases and the V segment lost 3 bases, leaving 10 bases of the junction unmatched. Per the germline V gene, CDR1 is SGHNT and CDR2 is YYREEE (reference sequence). CDR3: CASSSTGATRDTQYF. In DNA, the CDR3 is TGTGCCAGCAGCTCCACAGGGGCGACCAGGGATACGCAGTATTTT.

This chain connects TRBV9 to TRBJ2-1; possibly TRBD2 for D (6 bases). The CDR3 totals 15 residues. V was shortened by 4 bases and J by 4 bases, with 15 bases between the two germline ends. The germline gives CDR1 SGDLS, CDR2 YYNGEE. CDR3 residues: CASSPSPGGYNEQFF. The CDR3, as DNA: TGTGCCAGCAGCCCTTCCCCCGGGGGTTACAATGAGCAGTTCTTC.

This sequence joins TRBV28 and TRBJ1-5; a possible D gene is TRBD1 (5 bases). Germline CDR1 MDHEN, CDR2 SYDVKM. CDR3 length equals 14 residues. Trimming cost V 3 bases and J 5 bases, with 11 bases left between them. The CDR3 sequence is CASSFNWGDQPQHF. CDR3 nucleotides: TGTGCCAGCAGTTTCAATTGGGGCGATCAGCCCCAGCATTTT.

The V gene is TRBV11-2, the J gene TRBJ1-2; D may be TRBD1 (5 bases). There are 14 residues in the CDR3. Trimming stripped 1 base from V and 7 bases from J, with 13 bases between. Germline lookup yields CDR1 SGHAT and CDR2 FQNNGV. CDR3 sequence: CASSLGSGTRGYTF. CDR3 nucleotides: TGTGCCAGCAGCTTAGGGTCAGGGACTCGTGGCTACACCTTC. Using reference TRBV11-2 and TRBJ1-2 for the parts outside the CDR3, the full variable domain is EAGVAQSPRYKIIEKRQSVAFWCNPISGHATLYWYQQILGQGPKLLIQFQNNGVVDDSQLPKDRFSAERLKGVDSTLKIQPAKLEDSAVYLCASSLGSGTRGYTFGSGTRLTVV.

The chain recombines TRBV21-1 with TRBJ1-1. TRBV21-1 is designated a pseudogene. The CDR3 has 13 residues. The CDR3, as DNA: TGTGCCAGCAGCAGCTACCGGAGCCTAGAAGCTTTCTTT. As protein: CASSSYRSLEAFF.

This chain links TRBV28 with TRBJ1-2, with 9 nucleotides matching TRBD1. The trim removed 6 bases at V and 3 bases at J, leaving 20 bases unmatched. CDR3 length: 19 residues. Germline CDR1 is MDHEN and CDR2 is SYDVKM. CDR3 in amino acids: CASRSRTGGIFKGDYGYTF. DNA for the CDR3: TGTGCCAGCAGAAGCCGAACAGGGGGCATATTTAAAGGCGACTATGGCTACACCTTC.

J is TRBJ1-6 and V is TRBV18, with 7 bases identical to TRBD1. The J segment lost 6 bases and the V segment lost 3 bases, leaving 5 bases of the junction unmatched. The germline CDR1 and CDR2 sequences are KGHSH and LQKENI. The CDR3 runs 15 residues. CDR3 sequence: CASSPSTGLNSPLHF. DNA for the CDR3: TGTGCCAGCTCACCCTCGACAGGGCTTAATTCACCCCTCCACTTT.

This clone was counted only a few times. The chain couples TRBV9 to TRBJ1-6; a possible D gene is TRBD1 (5 bases). Between the trimmed V and J ends, which lost 6 bases and 6 bases, there was a span of 16 bases. CDR1 and CDR2 from the germline V gene are SGDLS and YYNGEE. CDR3 length: 15 residues. The DNA for the CDR3 is TGTGCCAGCACCCCGACCCGGGGGGGTAATTCACCCCTCCACTTT. Translated: CASTPTRGGNSPLHF.

The CDR3: CATSRDGGVGYTF. The CDR3 nucleotides are TGTGCCACCAGCAGAGATGGGGGGGTTGGCTACACCTTC. The V and J genes are TRBV15 and TRBJ1-2; TRBD1 might be the D (5 bases). Trimming removed 0 bases from V and 7 bases from J, with 9 bases in between. The CDR3 loop spans 13 amino acids. The germline gives CDR1 LNHNV, CDR2 YYDKDF (reference sequence).

V is TRBV4-2 and J is TRBJ2-5; the match to TRBD2 covers 13 bases. The CDR3 is made up of 16 amino acids. With V trimmed by 1 base and J by 3 bases, 2 bases remained unmatched. From germline, CDR1 is LGHNA and CDR2 YNFKEQ. CDR3 DNA sequence: TGTGCCAGCAGCCAAGGAGGACTAGCGGGGGAAGAGACCCAGTACTTC. Translating it yields CASSQGGLAGEETQYF.